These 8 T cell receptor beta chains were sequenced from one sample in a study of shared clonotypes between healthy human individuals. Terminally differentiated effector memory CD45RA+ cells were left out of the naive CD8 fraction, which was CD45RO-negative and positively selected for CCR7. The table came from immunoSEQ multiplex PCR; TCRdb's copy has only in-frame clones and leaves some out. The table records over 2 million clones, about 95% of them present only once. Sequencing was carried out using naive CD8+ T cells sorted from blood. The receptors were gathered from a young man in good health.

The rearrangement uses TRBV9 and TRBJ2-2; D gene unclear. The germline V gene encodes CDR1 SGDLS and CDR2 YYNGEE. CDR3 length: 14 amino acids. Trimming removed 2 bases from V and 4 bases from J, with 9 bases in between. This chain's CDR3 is CASSVNGGTGELFF. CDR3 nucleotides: TGTGCCAGCAGCGTCAATGGCGGCACCGGGGAGCTGTTTTTT.

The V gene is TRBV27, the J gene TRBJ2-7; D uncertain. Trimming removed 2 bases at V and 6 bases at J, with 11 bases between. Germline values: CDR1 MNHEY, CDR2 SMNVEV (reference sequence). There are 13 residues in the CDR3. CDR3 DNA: TGTGCCAGCAGTTTACTAGATTCCCCCGAGCAGTACTTC. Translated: CASSLLDSPEQYF.

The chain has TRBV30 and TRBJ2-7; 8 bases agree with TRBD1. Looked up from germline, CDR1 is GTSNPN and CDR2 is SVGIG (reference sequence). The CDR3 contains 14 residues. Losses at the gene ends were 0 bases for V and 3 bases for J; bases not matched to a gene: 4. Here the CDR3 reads CAWSVLGQGYEQYF. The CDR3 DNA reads TGTGCCTGGAGTGTACTCGGACAGGGCTACGAGCAGTACTTC.

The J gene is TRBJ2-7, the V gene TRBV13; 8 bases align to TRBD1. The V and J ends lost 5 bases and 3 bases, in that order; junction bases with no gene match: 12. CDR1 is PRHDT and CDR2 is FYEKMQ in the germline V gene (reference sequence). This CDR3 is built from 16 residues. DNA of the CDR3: TGTGCCAGCAGCCCCCCCTCAGGGGGCGCATACTACGAGCAGTACTTC. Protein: CASSPPSGGAYYEQYF. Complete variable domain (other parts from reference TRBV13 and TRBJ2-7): AAGVIQSPRHLIKEKRETATLKCYPIPRHDTVYWYQQGPGQDPQFLISFYEKMQSDKGSIPDRFSAQQFSDYHSELNMSSLELGDSALYFCASSPPSGGAYYEQYFGPGTRLTVT.

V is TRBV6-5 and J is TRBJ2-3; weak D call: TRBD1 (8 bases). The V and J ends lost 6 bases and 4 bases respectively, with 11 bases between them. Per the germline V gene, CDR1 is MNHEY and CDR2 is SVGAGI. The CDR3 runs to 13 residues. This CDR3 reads CASRQGGADTQYF. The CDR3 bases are TGTGCCAGCAGACAGGGGGGGGCAGATACGCAGTATTTT.

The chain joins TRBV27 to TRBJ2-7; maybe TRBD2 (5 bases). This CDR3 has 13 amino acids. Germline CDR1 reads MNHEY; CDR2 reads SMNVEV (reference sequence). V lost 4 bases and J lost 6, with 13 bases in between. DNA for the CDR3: TGTGCCAGCAGTTCGGGGTACCCAGGCGAGCAGTACTTC. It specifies CASSSGYPGEQYF.

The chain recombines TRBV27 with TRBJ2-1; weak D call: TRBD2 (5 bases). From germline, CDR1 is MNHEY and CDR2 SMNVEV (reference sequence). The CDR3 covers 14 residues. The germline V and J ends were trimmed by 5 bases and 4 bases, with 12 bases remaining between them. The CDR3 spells CASSQDGLYNEQFF. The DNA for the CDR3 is TGTGCCAGCAGTCAGGACGGACTTTACAATGAGCAGTTCTTC.

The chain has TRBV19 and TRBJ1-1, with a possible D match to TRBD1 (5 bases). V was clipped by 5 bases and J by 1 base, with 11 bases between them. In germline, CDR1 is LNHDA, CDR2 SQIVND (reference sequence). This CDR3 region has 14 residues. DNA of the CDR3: TGTGCCAGTAGTGGGGGAGATACGAACACTGAAGCTTTCTTT. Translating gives CASSGGDTNTEAFF.